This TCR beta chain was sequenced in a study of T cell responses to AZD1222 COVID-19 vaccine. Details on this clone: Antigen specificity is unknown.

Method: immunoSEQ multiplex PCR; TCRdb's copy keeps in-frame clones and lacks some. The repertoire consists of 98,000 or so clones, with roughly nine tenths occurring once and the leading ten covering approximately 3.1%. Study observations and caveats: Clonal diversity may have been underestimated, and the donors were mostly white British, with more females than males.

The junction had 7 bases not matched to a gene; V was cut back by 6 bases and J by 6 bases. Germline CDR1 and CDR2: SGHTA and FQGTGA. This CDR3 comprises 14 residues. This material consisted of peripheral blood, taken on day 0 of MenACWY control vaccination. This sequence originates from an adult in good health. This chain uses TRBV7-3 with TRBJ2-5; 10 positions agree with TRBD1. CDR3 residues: CASSSGTGEKTQYF. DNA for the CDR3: TGTGCCAGCAGTTCCGGGACAGGGGAGAAGACCCAGTACTTC. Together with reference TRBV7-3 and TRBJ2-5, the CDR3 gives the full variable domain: GAGVSQTPSNKVTEKGKYVELRCDPISGHTALYWYRQSLGQGPEFLIYFQGTGAADDSGLPNDRFFAVRPEGSVSTLKIQRTERGDSAVYLCASSSGTGEKTQYFGPGTRLLVL.